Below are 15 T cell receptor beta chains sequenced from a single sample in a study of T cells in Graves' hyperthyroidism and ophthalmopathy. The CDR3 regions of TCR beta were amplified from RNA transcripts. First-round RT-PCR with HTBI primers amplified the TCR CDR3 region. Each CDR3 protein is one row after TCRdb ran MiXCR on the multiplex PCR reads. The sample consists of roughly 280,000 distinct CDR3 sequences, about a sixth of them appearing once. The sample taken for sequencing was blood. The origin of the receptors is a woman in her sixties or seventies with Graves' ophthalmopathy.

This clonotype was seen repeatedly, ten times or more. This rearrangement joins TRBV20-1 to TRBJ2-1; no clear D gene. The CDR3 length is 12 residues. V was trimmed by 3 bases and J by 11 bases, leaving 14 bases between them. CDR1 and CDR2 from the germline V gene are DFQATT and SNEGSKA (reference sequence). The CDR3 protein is CSASADSEKQFF. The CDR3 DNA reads TGCAGTGCTAGCGCGGATTCCGAGAAGCAGTTCTTC.

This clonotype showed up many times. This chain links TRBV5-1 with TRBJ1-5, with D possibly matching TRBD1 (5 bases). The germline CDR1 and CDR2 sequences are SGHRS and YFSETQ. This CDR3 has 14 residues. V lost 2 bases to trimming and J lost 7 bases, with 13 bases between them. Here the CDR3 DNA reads TGCGCCAGCAGCTTTGGGGGGGAGAGCCAGCCCCAGCATTTT. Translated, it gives CASSFGGESQPQHF.

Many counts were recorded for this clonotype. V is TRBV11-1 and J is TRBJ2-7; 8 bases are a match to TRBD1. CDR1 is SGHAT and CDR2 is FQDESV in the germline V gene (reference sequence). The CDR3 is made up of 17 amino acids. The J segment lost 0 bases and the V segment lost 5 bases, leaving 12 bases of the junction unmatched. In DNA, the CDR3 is TGTGCCAGCAGCCCGTTGACAGGGGTGGCTTCCTCCTACGAGCAGTACTTC. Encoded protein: CASSPLTGVASSYEQYF.

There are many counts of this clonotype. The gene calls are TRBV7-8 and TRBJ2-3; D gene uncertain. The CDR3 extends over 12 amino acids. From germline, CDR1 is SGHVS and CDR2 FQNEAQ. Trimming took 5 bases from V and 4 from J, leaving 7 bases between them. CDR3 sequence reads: CASSPFADTQYF. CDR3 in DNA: TGTGCCAGCAGCCCCTTCGCAGATACGCAGTATTTT.

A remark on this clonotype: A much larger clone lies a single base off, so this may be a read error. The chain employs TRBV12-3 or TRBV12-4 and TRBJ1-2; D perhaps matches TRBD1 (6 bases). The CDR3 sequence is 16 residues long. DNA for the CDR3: TGTGCCAGCGGTTTGCGGCCCGGCGCGGGGGCGGGAGGCTACACCTTC. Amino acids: CASGLRPGAGAGGYTF.

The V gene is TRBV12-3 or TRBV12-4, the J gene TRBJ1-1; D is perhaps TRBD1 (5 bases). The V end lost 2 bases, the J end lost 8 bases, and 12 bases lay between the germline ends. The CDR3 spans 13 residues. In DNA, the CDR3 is TGTGCCAGCAGTTTAATTTTCAGGGACGAAGCTTTCTTT. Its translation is CASSLIFRDEAFF.

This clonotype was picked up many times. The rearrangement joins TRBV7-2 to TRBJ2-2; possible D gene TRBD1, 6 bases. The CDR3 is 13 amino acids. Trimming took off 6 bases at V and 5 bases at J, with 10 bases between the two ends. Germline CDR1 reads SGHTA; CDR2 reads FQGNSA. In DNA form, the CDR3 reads TGTGCCAGCAGGTTTGGACAGACCGGGGAGCTGTTTTTT. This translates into CASRFGQTGELFF.

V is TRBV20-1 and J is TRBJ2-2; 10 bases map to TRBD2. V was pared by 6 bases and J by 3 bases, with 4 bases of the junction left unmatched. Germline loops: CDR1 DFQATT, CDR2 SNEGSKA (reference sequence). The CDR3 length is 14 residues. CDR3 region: CSARTSGYTGELFF. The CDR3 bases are TGCAGTGCCCGGACTAGCGGCTACACCGGGGAGCTGTTTTTT.

DNA of the CDR3: TGCGCCAGCAGCTTGGGGGAGATTAAAGAGACCCAGTACTTC. Protein sequence: CASSLGEIKETQYF. J is TRBJ2-5 and V is TRBV5-1; D perhaps matches TRBD2 (5 bases). V gave up 0 bases and J gave up 3 bases, with 9 bases separating them. The CDR3 contains 14 residues. Germline values: CDR1 SGHRS, CDR2 YFSETQ.

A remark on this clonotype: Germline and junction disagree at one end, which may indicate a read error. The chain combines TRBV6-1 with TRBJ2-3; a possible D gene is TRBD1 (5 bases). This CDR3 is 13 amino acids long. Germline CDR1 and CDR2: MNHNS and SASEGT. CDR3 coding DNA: TGTGCCAGCTCGTGGCAGCGCACAGGTACGCAGTATTTT. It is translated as CASSWQRTGTQYF.

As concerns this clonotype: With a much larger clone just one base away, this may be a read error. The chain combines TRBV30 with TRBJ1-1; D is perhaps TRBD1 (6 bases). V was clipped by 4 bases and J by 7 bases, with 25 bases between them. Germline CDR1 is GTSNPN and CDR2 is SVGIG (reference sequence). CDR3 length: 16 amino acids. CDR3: CAWTWDIMASGDEAFF. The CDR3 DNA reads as TGTGCCTGGACGTGGGACATCATGGCGAGCGGGGATGAAGCTTTCTTT.

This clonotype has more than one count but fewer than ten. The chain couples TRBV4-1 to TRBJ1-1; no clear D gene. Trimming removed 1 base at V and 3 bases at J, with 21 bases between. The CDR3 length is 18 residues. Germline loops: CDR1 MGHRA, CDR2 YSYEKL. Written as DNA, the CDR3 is TGCGCCAGCAGCCAAGCCTCGGGTTCCCTTGAGGCGGACACTGAAGCTTTCTTT. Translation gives CASSQASGSLEADTEAFF.

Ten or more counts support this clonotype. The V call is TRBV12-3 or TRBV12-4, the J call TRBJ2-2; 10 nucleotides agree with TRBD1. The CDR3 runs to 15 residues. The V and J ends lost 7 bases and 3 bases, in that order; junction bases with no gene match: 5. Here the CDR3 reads CASNDRGLHTGELFF. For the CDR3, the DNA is TGTGCCAGCAACGACAGGGGGCTGCACACCGGGGAGCTGTTTTTT.

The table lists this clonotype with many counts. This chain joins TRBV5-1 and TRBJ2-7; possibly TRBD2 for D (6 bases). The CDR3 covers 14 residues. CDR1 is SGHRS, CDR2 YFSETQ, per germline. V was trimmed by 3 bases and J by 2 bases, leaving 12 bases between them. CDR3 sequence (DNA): TGCGCCAGCAGCTGGGACTGGCAAGCCTACGAGCAGTACTTC. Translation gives CASSWDWQAYEQYF.

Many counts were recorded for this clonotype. CDR3 residues: CASSYSQQGGYGYTF. DNA of the CDR3: TGTGCCAGCAGTTATTCGCAACAGGGCGGCTATGGCTACACCTTC. The chain employs TRBV6-6 and TRBJ1-2; D might be TRBD1 (6 bases). Germline lookup yields CDR1 MNHNY and CDR2 SVGAGI (reference sequence). V gave up 3 bases and J gave up 4 bases, with 15 bases separating them. The CDR3 is made up of 15 amino acids.